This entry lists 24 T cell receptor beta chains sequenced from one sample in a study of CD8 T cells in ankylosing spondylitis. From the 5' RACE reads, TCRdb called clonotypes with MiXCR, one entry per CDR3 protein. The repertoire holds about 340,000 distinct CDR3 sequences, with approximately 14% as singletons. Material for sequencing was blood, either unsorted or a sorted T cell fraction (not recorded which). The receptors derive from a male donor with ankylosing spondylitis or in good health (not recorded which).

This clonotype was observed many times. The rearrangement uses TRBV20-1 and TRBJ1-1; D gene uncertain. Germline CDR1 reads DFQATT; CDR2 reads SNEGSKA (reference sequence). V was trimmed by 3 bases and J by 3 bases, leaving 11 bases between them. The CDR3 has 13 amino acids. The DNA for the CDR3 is TGCAGTGCTAGGCTAGGGAGAGACACTGAAGCTTTCTTT. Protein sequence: CSARLGRDTEAFF.

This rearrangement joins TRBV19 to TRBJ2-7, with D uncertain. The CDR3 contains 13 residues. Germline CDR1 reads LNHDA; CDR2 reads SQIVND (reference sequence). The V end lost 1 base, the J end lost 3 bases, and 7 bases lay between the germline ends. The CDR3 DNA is TGTGCCAGTAGTATAGTGCAAAACTACGAGCAGTACTTC. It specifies CASSIVQNYEQYF.

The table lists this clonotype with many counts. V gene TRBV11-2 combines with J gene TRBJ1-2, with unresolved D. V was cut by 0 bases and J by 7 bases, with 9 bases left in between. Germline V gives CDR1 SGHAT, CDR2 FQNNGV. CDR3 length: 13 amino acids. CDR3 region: CASSLEPGSGYTF. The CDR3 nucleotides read TGTGCCAGCAGCTTAGAGCCGGGCTCTGGCTACACCTTC.

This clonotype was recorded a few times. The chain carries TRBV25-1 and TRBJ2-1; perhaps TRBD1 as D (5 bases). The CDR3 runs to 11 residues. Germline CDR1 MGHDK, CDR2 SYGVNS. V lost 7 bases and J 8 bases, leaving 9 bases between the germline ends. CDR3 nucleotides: TGTGCCAGCACAGGGCTCCATGAGCAGTTCTTC. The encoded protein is CASTGLHEQFF.

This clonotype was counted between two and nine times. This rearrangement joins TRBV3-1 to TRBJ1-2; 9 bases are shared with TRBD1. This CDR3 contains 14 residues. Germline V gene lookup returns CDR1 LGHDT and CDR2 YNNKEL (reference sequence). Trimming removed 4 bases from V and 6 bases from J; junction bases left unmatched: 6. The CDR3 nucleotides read TGTGCCAGCAGCCCCCCACAGGGGGCTAATGGCTACACCTTC. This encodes CASSPPQGANGYTF.

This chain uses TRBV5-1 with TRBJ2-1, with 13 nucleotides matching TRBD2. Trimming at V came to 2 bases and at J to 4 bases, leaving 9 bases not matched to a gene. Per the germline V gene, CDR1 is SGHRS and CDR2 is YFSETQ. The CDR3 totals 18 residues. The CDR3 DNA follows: TGCGCCAGCAGCTTCCCCCTCTCGACTAGCGGGGGGTACAATGAGCAGTTCTTC. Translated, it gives CASSFPLSTSGGYNEQFF.

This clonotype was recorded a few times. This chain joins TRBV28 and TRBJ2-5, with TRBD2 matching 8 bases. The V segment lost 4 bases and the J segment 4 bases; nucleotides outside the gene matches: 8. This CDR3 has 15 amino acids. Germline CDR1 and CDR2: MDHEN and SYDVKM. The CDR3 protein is CASSSPGGAGETQYF. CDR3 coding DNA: TGTGCCAGCAGTTCACCGGGAGGGGCGGGAGAGACCCAGTACTTC.

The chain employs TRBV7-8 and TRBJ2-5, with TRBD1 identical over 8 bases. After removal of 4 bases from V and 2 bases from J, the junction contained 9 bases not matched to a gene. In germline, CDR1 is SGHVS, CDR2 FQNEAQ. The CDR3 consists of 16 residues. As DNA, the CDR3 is TGTGCCAGCAGCTCCCGGACAGGGAGAAGTCAAGAGACCCAGTACTTC. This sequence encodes CASSSRTGRSQETQYF.

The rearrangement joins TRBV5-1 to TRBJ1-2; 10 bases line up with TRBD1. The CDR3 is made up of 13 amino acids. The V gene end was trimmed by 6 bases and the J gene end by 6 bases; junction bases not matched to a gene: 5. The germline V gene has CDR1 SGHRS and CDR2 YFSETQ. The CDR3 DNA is TGCGCCAGCAACTACGGGACAGGGGATGGCTACACCTTC. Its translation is CASNYGTGDGYTF.

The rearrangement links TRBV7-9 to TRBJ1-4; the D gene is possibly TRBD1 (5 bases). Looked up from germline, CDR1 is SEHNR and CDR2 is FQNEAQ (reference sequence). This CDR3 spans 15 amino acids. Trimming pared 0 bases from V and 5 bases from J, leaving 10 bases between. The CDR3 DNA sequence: TGTGCCAGCAGCTTAGCGGAGACAGCGAATGAAAAACTGTTTTTT. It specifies CASSLAETANEKLFF.

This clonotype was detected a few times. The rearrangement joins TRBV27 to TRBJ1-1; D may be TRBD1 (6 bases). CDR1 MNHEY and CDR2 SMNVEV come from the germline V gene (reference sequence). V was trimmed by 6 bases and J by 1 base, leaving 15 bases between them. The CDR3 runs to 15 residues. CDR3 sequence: CASSLRRTANTEAFF. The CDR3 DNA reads TGTGCCAGCAGCTTAAGAAGGACAGCGAACACTGAAGCTTTCTTT.

This CDR3 reads CASGNVPRGIYEQYF. In DNA, the CDR3 is TGTGCTAGTGGTAATGTCCCCCGGGGGATATACGAGCAGTACTTC. The chain uses TRBV12-5 and TRBJ2-7; perhaps TRBD2 as D (6 bases). The CDR3 covers 15 residues. Between the trimmed V and J ends, which lost 5 bases and 4 bases, there was a span of 18 bases. Per germline, CDR1 LGHNT and CDR2 FRNRAP.

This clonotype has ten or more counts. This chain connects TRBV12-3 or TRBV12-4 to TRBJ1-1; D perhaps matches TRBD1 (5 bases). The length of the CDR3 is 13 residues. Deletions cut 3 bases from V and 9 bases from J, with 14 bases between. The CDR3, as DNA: TGTGCCAGCAGTTTCGAGCAGGGCCATAAAGCTTTCTTT. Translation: CASSFEQGHKAFF.

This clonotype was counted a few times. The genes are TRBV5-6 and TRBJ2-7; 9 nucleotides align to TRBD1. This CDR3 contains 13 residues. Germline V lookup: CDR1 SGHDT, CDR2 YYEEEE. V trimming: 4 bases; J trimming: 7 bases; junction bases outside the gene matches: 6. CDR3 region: CASSRGTGFEQYF. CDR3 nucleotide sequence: TGTGCCAGCAGCAGGGGGACAGGGTTTGAGCAGTACTTC.

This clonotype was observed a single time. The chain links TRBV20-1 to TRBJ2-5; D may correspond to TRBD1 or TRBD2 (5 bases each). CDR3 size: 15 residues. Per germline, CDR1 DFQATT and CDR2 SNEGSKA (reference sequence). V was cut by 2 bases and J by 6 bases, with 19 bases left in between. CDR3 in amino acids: CSARSPGPGAKTQYF. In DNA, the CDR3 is TGCAGTGCTAGATCACCGGGCCCCGGGGCCAAGACCCAGTACTTC.

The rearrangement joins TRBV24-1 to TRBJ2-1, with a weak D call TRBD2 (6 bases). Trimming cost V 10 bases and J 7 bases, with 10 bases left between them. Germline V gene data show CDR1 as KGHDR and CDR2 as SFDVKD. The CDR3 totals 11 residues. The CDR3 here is CATSRENEQFF. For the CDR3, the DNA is TGTGCCACTAGCCGGGAGAATGAGCAGTTCTTC.

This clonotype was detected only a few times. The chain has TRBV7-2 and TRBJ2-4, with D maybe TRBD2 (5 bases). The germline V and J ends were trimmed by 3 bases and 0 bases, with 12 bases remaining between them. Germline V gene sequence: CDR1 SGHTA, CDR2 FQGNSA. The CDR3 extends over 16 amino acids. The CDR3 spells CASSFSRVGAKNIQYF. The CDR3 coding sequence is TGTGCCAGCAGCTTTTCGAGGGTTGGAGCCAAAAACATTCAGTACTTC.

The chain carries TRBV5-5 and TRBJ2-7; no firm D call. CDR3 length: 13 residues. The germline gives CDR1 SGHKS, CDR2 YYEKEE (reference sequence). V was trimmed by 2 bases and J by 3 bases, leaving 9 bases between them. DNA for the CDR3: TGTGCCAGCAGCTTTAATGTTGGCTACGAGCAGTACTTC. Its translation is CASSFNVGYEQYF. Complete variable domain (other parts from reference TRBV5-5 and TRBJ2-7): DAGVTQSPTHLIKTRGQQVTLRCSPISGHKSVSWYQQVLGQGPQFIFQYYEKEERGRGNFPDRFSARQFPNYSSELNVNALLLGDSALYLCASSFNVGYEQYFGPGTRLTVT.

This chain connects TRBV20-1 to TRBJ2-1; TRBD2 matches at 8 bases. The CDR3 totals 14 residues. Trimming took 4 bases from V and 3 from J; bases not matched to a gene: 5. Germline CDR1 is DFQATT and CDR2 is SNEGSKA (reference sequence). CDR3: CSAKSTSGYNEQFF. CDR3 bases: TGCAGTGCTAAGAGCACTAGCGGCTACAATGAGCAGTTCTTC.

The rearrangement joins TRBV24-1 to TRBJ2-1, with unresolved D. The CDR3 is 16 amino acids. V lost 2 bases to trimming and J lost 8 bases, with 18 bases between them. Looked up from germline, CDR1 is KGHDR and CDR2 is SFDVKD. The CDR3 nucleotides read TGTGCCACCAGTGATTACAGCCCCTCAGGTATCGATGAGCAGTTCTTC. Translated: CATSDYSPSGIDEQFF.

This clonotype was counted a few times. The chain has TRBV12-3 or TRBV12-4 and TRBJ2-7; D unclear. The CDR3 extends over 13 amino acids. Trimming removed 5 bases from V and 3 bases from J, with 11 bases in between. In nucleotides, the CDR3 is TGTGCCAGCAGTCTCCAGGAGAACTACGAGCAGTACTTC. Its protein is CASSLQENYEQYF.

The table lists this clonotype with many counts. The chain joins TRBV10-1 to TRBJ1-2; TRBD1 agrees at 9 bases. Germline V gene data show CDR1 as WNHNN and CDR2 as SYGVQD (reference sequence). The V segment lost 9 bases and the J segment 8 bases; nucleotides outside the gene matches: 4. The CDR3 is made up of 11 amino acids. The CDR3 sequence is CASDRGNGYTF. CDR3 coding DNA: TGCGCCAGTGACAGGGGGAACGGCTACACCTTC.

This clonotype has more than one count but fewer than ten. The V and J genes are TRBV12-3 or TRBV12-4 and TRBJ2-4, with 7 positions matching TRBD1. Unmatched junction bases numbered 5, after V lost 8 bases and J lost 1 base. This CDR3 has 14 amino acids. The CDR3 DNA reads TGTGCCAGCGTAAGGGGGCTGGCCAAAAACATTCAGTACTTC. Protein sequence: CASVRGLAKNIQYF.

The CDR3: CSARPHEGLPAGELFF. The CDR3 DNA reads TGCAGTGCTAGACCTCACGAGGGACTTCCGGCCGGGGAGCTGTTTTTT. This chain links TRBV20-1 with TRBJ2-2, with D perhaps matching TRBD2 (6 bases). Per germline, CDR1 DFQATT and CDR2 SNEGSKA (reference sequence). There are 16 residues in the CDR3. Trimming cost V 2 bases and J 6 bases, with 19 bases left between them.